The following is a T cell receptor (beta chain) sequence with its context. This sample is drawn from a study of blood T cell repertoires in COVID-19. This CDR3 has 12 amino acids. The V gene end was trimmed by 1 base and the J gene end by 15 bases; junction bases not matched to a gene: 5. CDR1 is KGHSH, CDR2 LQKENI, per germline. The table came from immunoSEQ multiplex PCR; TCRdb's copy has only in-frame clones and leaves some out. Among just over 300,000 clones listed, 75% to 90% were seen once. The chain joins TRBV18 to TRBJ1-4; 7 bases map to TRBD1. The specimen was PBMCs or T cells enriched from blood (not recorded which). The source is a man aged 30-40 years who had recovered from COVID-19. The CDR3 region is CASSPRQGRMFF. The CDR3 nucleotides read TGTGCCAGCTCACCACGACAGGGCCGGATGTTTTTT.